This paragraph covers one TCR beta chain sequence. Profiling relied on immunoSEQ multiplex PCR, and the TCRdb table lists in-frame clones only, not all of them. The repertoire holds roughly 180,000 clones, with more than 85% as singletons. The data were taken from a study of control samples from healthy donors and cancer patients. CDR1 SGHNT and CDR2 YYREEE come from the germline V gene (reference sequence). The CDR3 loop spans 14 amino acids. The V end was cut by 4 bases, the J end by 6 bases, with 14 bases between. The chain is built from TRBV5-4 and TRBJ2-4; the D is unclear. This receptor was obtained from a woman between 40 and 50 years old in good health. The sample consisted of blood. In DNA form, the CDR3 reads TGTGCCAGCAGCGCCCCGGACGGCTCAAACATTCAGTACTTC. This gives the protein CASSAPDGSNIQYF. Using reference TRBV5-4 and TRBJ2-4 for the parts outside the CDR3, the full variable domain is ETGVTQSPTHLIKTRGQQVTLRCSSQSGHNTVSWYQQALGQGPQFIFQYYREEENGRGNFPPRFSGLQFPNYSSELNVNALELDDSALYLCASSAPDGSNIQYFGAGTRLSVL.